The 2 T cell receptor beta chains in this list originate from one sample, sequenced in a study of post-analysis software for immune sequencing data. Study-wide results and limits: Among four to six TRBV segments more frequent in patients than controls were TRBV5-6, TRBV5-1 and TRBV20-1.

The library was made from cDNA and included unique molecular identifiers. TCRdb reanalysed the PCR reads using MiXCR and keeps one entry per CDR3 protein. This sample has hundreds of thousands of distinct CDR3 sequences; less than 35% occur once, and the top ten carry more than 0.45%. No cognate antigen is known for these TCRs. What was sequenced was blood. All receptors derive from a girl aged 5-17 years with multiple sclerosis.

This clonotype was seen only a few times. This sequence joins TRBV6-5 and TRBJ2-3, with 10 bases identical to TRBD2. J was trimmed by 6 bases and V by 2 bases; bases with no gene match: 8. Germline loops: CDR1 MNHEY, CDR2 SVGAGI. CDR3 size: 16 residues. The CDR3 DNA reads TGTGCCAGCAGTTACGTGCTAGCGGGAGCTCGGGATACGCAGTATTTT. Translation: CASSYVLAGARDTQYF.

V usage is TRBV28 and J usage is TRBJ1-2, with 10 bases aligning to TRBD1. CDR1 is MDHEN, CDR2 SYDVKM, per germline. The V gene end was trimmed by 5 bases and the J gene end by 4 bases; junction bases not matched to a gene: 7. The CDR3 length is 15 residues. Here the CDR3 reads CASSTSGTGAYGYTF. CDR3 in DNA: TGTGCCAGCAGTACCTCCGGGACAGGGGCCTATGGCTACACCTTC.